What follows describes a single T cell receptor beta chain. The sample is drawn from a study of cytomegalovirus exposure and HLA in healthy donors. The CDR3 has 14 amino acids. Germline V gives CDR1 SEHNR, CDR2 FQNEAQ (reference sequence). V lost 4 bases to trimming and J lost 6 bases, with 16 bases between them. PCR primers comprised 60 Vbeta and 13 Jbeta primers. Sequenced by immunoSEQ multiplex PCR; TCRdb stores in-frame clones only, minus some. The table lists approximately 45,000 clones, about 73% of them singletons. The sequenced sample was PBMCs. The receptor was isolated from a woman aged 25-40 years in good health and CMV-seronegative. V usage is TRBV7-9 and J usage is TRBJ2-7, with D possibly matching TRBD2 (6 bases). The CDR3, as DNA: TGTGCCAGCAGCTCGTGGCGGGGATCGAGCGAGCAGTACTTC. It encodes CASSSWRGSSEQYF. Looking up the rest from reference TRBV7-9 and TRBJ2-7 gives the full variable domain: DTGVSQNPRHKITKRGQNVTFRCDPISEHNRLYWYRQTLGQGPEFLTYFQNEAQLEKSRLLSDRFSAERPKGSFSTLEIQRTEQGDSAMYLCASSSWRGSSEQYFGPGTRLTVT.